Below are 11 T cell receptor beta chains sequenced from a single sample in a study of blood T cell repertoires in COVID-19. Some clones are missing from TCRdb's copy, which holds only in-frame ones; the method was immunoSEQ multiplex PCR. This repertoire shows roughly 120,000 clones, roughly nine tenths found once; its top ten account for about 1.9%. The sample consisted of peripheral blood. These receptor sequences come from a middle-aged man with COVID-19, enrolled during active disease.

The chain combines TRBV9 with TRBJ1-1, with D unresolved. The CDR3 extends over 14 amino acids. Trimming left V 0 bases short and J 3 bases short, with 9 bases between. Germline V lookup: CDR1 SGDLS, CDR2 YYNGEE. CDR3 region: CASSVGRQDTEAFF. In DNA, the CDR3 is TGTGCCAGCAGCGTAGGGAGGCAGGACACTGAAGCTTTCTTT.

The chain is built from TRBV6-5 and TRBJ2-3; D gene uncertain. Germline values: CDR1 MNHEY, CDR2 SVGAGI. The V and J ends lost 7 bases and 6 bases respectively, with 11 bases between them. This CDR3 region has 12 residues. DNA of the CDR3: TGTGCCAGCACCCCCATCGGGGATACGCAGTATTTT. Amino acid sequence: CASTPIGDTQYF.

This clone was detected only a few times. Here the CDR3 reads CASSLVPGSPLHF. The CDR3 DNA sequence: TGTGCCAGCAGCTTAGTTCCGGGTTCACCCCTCCACTTT. This chain uses TRBV7-2 with TRBJ1-6; no definite D call. Germline values: CDR1 SGHTA, CDR2 FQGNSA. The CDR3 totals 13 residues. Trimming took 1 base from V and 9 from J, leaving 7 bases between them.

This sequence joins TRBV2 and TRBJ2-7; D unclear. Germline lookup yields CDR1 SNHLY and CDR2 FYNNEI. The germline V and J ends were trimmed by 3 bases and 3 bases, with 12 bases remaining between them. This CDR3 comprises 14 residues. The CDR3: CASSESRLFYEQYV. CDR3 nucleotides: TGTGCCAGCAGTGAGTCAAGACTTTTCTACGAGCAGTACGTC.

The CDR3 DNA sequence: TGTGCCAGCAGTGAATCGACTAGCGGTCCCAATGAGCAGTTCTTC. Its protein product is CASSESTSGPNEQFF. J is TRBJ2-1 and V is TRBV2, with 9 positions matching TRBD2. CDR3 length: 15 residues. V shed 2 bases, J shed 6 bases, and the junction held 5 bases outside the gene matches. Germline CDR1 reads SNHLY; CDR2 reads FYNNEI.

The J gene is TRBJ2-5, the V gene TRBV5-5; TRBD2 aligns across 12 bases. The V and J ends lost 4 bases and 5 bases, in that order; junction bases with no gene match: 6. The germline V gene has CDR1 SGHKS and CDR2 YYEKEE (reference sequence). This CDR3 spans 15 amino acids. In DNA, the CDR3 is TGTGCCAGCAGCCCCCGGACTAGCGGGATGGAGACCCAGTACTTC. The encoded protein is CASSPRTSGMETQYF.

This sequence joins TRBV6-2 or TRBV6-3 and TRBJ2-2; the D gene is possibly TRBD1 (6 bases). V lost 5 bases to trimming and J lost 1 base, with 8 bases between them. The germline gives CDR1 MNHEY, CDR2 SVGEGT. The CDR3 loop spans 14 amino acids. CDR3 protein: CASSGDKNTGELFF. CDR3 coding DNA: TGTGCCAGCAGTGGGGACAAGAACACCGGGGAGCTGTTTTTT.

This chain links TRBV6-5 with TRBJ1-6; the match to TRBD1 covers 7 bases. Trimming removed 2 bases from V and 15 bases from J; junction bases left unmatched: 7. The CDR3 has 13 residues. Germline V gene data show CDR1 as MNHEY and CDR2 as SVGAGI. In DNA form, the CDR3 reads TGTGCCAGCAGTTACCTCCAGGGGGAAGGCCTCCACTTT. It yields the protein CASSYLQGEGLHF.

J is TRBJ1-1 and V is TRBV11-2, with D tentatively TRBD1 (5 bases). This CDR3 contains 13 residues. Germline values: CDR1 SGHAT, CDR2 FQNNGV. V lost 5 bases and J 1 base, leaving 8 bases between the germline ends. This CDR3 is CASSAGGNTEAFF. CDR3 DNA: TGTGCCAGCAGCGCGGGGGGGAACACTGAAGCTTTCTTT.

CDR3 residues: CASSRGRNSGNTIYF. In DNA form, the CDR3 reads TGTGCCAGCAGCCGCGGGCGGAACTCTGGAAACACCATATATTTT. The chain links TRBV7-2 to TRBJ1-3; unclear D gene. The CDR3 contains 15 residues. CDR1 SGHTA and CDR2 FQGNSA come from the germline V gene. The V end lost 5 bases, the J end lost 0 bases, and 11 bases lay between the germline ends. Full variable domain (remainder filled in from reference TRBV7-2 and TRBJ1-3): GAGVSQSPSNKVTEKGKDVELRCDPISGHTALYWYRQSLGQGLEFLIYFQGNSAPDKSGLPSDRFSAERTGGSVSTLTIQRTQQEDSAVYLCASSRGRNSGNTIYFGEGSWLTVV.

The chain is built from TRBV5-6 and TRBJ2-1; no clear D. The CDR3 is 14 residues long. CDR1 and CDR2 from the germline V gene are SGHDT and YYEEEE. Trimming removed 2 bases from V and 6 bases from J, with 12 bases in between. In DNA form, the CDR3 reads TGTGCCAGCAGCTTCGCCGCTGGGCGCAATGAGCAGTTCTTC. It codes for CASSFAAGRNEQFF.